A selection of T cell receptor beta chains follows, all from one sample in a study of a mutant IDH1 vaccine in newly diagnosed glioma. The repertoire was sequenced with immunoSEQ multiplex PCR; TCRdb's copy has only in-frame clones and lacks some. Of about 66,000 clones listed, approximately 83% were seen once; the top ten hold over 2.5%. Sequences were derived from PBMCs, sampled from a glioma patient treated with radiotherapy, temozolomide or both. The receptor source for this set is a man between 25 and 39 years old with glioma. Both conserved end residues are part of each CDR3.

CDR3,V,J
CASSFSYGEQFF,TRBV5-1,TRBJ2-1
CASSLLESGGRSSYNEQFF,TRBV18,TRBJ2-1
CASGWRGGAAEAFF,TRBV6-1,TRBJ1-1
CASSPGTAITFIYGYTF,TRBV7-9,TRBJ1-2
CASRRAGGTDTQYF,TRBV2,TRBJ2-3
CASSLNSAYYGYTF,TRBV28,TRBJ1-2
CASSYMGGDGTEAFF,TRBV6-6,TRBJ1-1
CASSEGTGELFF,TRBV6-4,TRBJ2-2
CASSPRQSGNTIYF,TRBV5-8,TRBJ1-3
CASSQHDHSADIYNSPLHF,TRBV7-8,TRBJ1-6
CASSYNREMNYGYTF,TRBV5-1,TRBJ1-2
CSVRRDSNQPQHF,TRBV29-1,TRBJ1-5